The 27 T cell receptor beta chains presented below share a single source sample, sequenced in a study of T cell clonality in common variable immunodeficiency. Sequencing used immunoSEQ multiplex PCR; TCRdb keeps in-frame clones, though not all of them. The sample was found to contain 42,000 or so clones, and every one recurs. Material: peripheral blood mononuclear cells. Receptor source: a person aged 18-69 years in good health.

This clone was detected ten times or more. The read ends 3 residues before the CDR3 terminus; that terminus is restored from the germline J gene. The chain carries TRBV20-1 and TRBJ2-7; 10 bases are shared with TRBD1. The J segment lost 4 bases and the V segment lost 3 bases, leaving 15 bases of the junction unmatched. CDR1 is DFQATT and CDR2 is SNEGSKA in the germline V gene (reference sequence). This CDR3 contains 17 residues. The DNA read from the CDR3 is TGCAGTGCTAGTGCCCAACCGCTGACAGGGGGCAGGTACGAG. It yields the protein CSASAQPLTGGRYE. The entire CDR3 protein reads CSASAQPLTGGRYEQYF.

In its sample, this clone was seen a few times. The DNA ends 3 residues before the CDR3 does, and the rest of the CDR3 is filled in from the germline J gene. The genes are TRBV18 and TRBJ2-2, with 8 positions matching TRBD1. The CDR3 loop spans 18 amino acids. From germline, CDR1 is KGHSH and CDR2 LQKENI. Incomplete CDR3 DNA: TGTGCCAGCTCACCATTTGAACAGGGGGGCAAGACTAATGAAAAG. Its translation is CASSPFEQGGKTNEK. The entire CDR3 is CASSPFEQGGKTNEKLFF.

This clone occurred many times. The covered CDR3 bases are TGCAGTGCTAACCCGGACAGGGCATGGACCTACGAG. It codes for CSANPDRAWTYE. In full, the CDR3 reads CSANPDRAWTYEQYF. The chain combines TRBV20-1 with TRBJ2-7, with 8 positions matching TRBD1. The CDR3 end lies 3 residues beyond the end of the read and is filled in from the germline J gene. The germline V gene has CDR1 DFQATT and CDR2 SNEGSKA (reference sequence). J lost 2 bases, V lost 4 bases, and 10 bases had no gene match. This CDR3 region has 15 residues.

This clone was seen many times. With the read ending 3 residues before the CDR3 end, the germline J gene is used to fill in that end. The genes are TRBV20-1 and TRBJ2-3, with 11 bases matching TRBD1. The CDR3 is made up of 20 amino acids. Germline V gene sequence: CDR1 DFQATT, CDR2 SNEGSKA (reference sequence). The DNA read from the CDR3 is TGCAGTGCTAGGGGGACAGGGGGTGGGAGCGGGGGGAAAGGGGGTCGGTCG. This sequence encodes CSARGTGGGSGGKGGRS. Given in full, the CDR3 is CSARGTGGGSGGKGGRSQYF.

This clone occurred many times. The read terminates 3 residues ahead of where the CDR3 ends, so the germline J gene completes it. The rearrangement joins TRBV18 to TRBJ1-5; D possibly corresponds to TRBD1 (5 bases). Trimming removed 3 bases from V and 4 bases from J, with 10 bases in between. The CDR3 has 14 amino acids. Germline CDR1 reads KGHSH; CDR2 reads LQKENI. The DNA read from the CDR3 is TGTGCCAGCTCACCTGACAGTGGGAATCAGCCC. It specifies CASSPDSGNQP. The CDR3 as a whole reads CASSPDSGNQPQHF.

This clone was counted at least ten times. The observed sequence ends 3 residues before the CDR3 terminus, with the missing tail filled in from the germline J gene. This rearrangement joins TRBV23-1 to TRBJ2-7; D gene uncertain. TRBV23-1 is an ORF for which the function is uncertain. The V end was cut by 2 bases, the J end by 3 bases, with 17 bases between. The CDR3 runs to 16 residues. The CDR3 bases that were read are TGCGCCAGCAGTCAACAAGCCCCCTCGCCCCTCTACGAG. Translating gives CASSQQAPSPLYE. From start to end, the CDR3 is CASSQQAPSPLYEQYF.

This clone was recorded many times. The CDR3 goes on 3 residues after the read ends, and that part is filled in from the germline J gene. This chain links TRBV20-1 with TRBJ2-4, with TRBD1 matching over 7 bases. V gave up 6 bases and J gave up 5 bases; unmatched junction bases: 10. The CDR3 is 14 amino acids. The germline V gene encodes CDR1 DFQATT and CDR2 SNEGSKA (reference sequence). Partial CDR3 DNA: TGCAGTGCCGCACGAACAGGGGTGCAAAACATT. Its protein is CSAARTGVQNI. The whole CDR3 sequence reads CSAARTGVQNIQYF.

This clone occurred many times. Sequencing ends 3 residues short of the CDR3 end; the germline J gene provides the rest. The chain is built from TRBV6-2 or TRBV6-3 and TRBJ2-5, with D unclear. V lost 4 bases and J lost 1, with 13 bases in between. The germline gives CDR1 MNHEY, CDR2 SVGEGT. The CDR3 runs to 15 residues. CDR3 amino acids: CASSSPVRPQETQYF. The CDR3 DNA, read in part, is TGTGCCAGCAGTTCTCCAGTTCGCCCCCAAGAGACC.

This clone was seen at least ten times. From the germline J gene comes the end of the CDR3, since the read stops 3 residues before it. V gene TRBV5-1 combines with J gene TRBJ2-2, with TRBD1 matching 8 bases. Germline V gives CDR1 SGHRS, CDR2 YFSETQ. V dropped 2 bases and J dropped 7; count of bases not matched to a gene: 10. The CDR3 sequence is 16 residues long. The part of the CDR3 DNA that was read is TGCGCCAGCAGCTTCACCCCAGGGGGCGCTGACGGGGAG. This sequence encodes CASSFTPGGADGE. The entire CDR3 sequence reads CASSFTPGGADGELFF.

This clone was found many times. The CDR3 end is not reached by the read, which stops 3 residues before it; the germline J gene fills it in. The V gene is TRBV4-2, the J gene TRBJ1-1, with D possibly TRBD1 on 6 matching bases. Trimming removed 1 base at V and 5 bases at J, with 23 bases between. The CDR3 length is 18 residues. In germline, CDR1 is LGHNA, CDR2 YNFKEQ. CDR3 DNA (partial): TGTGCCAGCAGCCAAGTTACGACCGGGGGGGCTAAGAGAACTGAA. Residues: CASSQVTTGGAKRTE. The whole CDR3 region reads CASSQVTTGGAKRTEAFF.

This clone was counted many times. The read comes to an end 3 residues before the CDR3 does, leaving the germline J gene to fill in the end. This chain connects TRBV5-4 to TRBJ2-7; D remains ambiguous. Germline V gives CDR1 SGHNT, CDR2 YYREEE (reference sequence). V lost 1 base, J lost 5 bases, and 10 bases lay in between. The CDR3 extends over 13 amino acids. The CDR3 spells CASSLIGGNEQYF. Incomplete CDR3 DNA: TGTGCCAGCAGCTTGATCGGCGGCAACGAG. Variable domain in full (rest from reference TRBV5-4 and TRBJ2-7): ETGVTQSPTHLIKTRGQQVTLRCSSQSGHNTVSWYQQALGQGPQFIFQYYREEENGRGNFPPRFSGLQFPNYSSELNVNALELDDSALYLCASSLIGGNEQYFGPGTRLTVT.

This clone has ten or more counts. Sequencing ends 3 residues short of the CDR3 end; the germline J gene provides the rest. The chain combines TRBV2 with TRBJ2-1; a weak D match, TRBD2 (5 bases). The V gene lost 7 bases and the J gene lost 6 bases, with 16 bases spanning the gap. This CDR3 is built from 14 residues. Looked up from germline, CDR1 is SNHLY and CDR2 is FYNNEI. CDR3: CASKGEGLGNEQFF. The CDR3 DNA, read in part, is TGTGCCAGCAAGGGTGAGGGTCTGGGCAATGAG.

This clone was recorded at least ten times. The sequenced part of the CDR3 DNA is TGTGCCAGCTCACGGGGGCCGACAGACAATGAAAAA. Protein product: CASSRGPTDNEK. The CDR3, in full, reads CASSRGPTDNEKLFF. The rearrangement uses TRBV18 and TRBJ1-4; a weak D match, TRBD1 (6 bases). The CDR3 end falls 3 residues outside the read, so it is completed with the germline J gene. The ends were cut back, 4 bases at V and 5 bases at J, with 14 bases in the middle. There are 15 residues in the CDR3. Per the germline V gene, CDR1 is KGHSH and CDR2 is LQKENI.

This clone was recorded many times. The sequenced fragment ends 3 residues before the CDR3 boundary, so the rest is inferred from the germline J gene. The rearrangement links TRBV20-1 to TRBJ2-2, with TRBD2 as a possible D gene (6 bases). The CDR3 has 14 residues. Germline V gene lookup returns CDR1 DFQATT and CDR2 SNEGSKA (reference sequence). V dropped 5 bases and J dropped 7 bases, with 17 bases sitting between them. The sequenced CDR3 bases are TGCAGTGCTCTTGGGGGGAGGCGGAACGGGGAG. Translation: CSALGGRRNGE. The full CDR3 protein reads CSALGGRRNGELFF.

In this sample, this clone turned up many times. The read stops 3 residues short of the end of the CDR3; the missing end is completed from the germline J gene. The rearrangement joins TRBV5-1 to TRBJ2-5, with D maybe TRBD2 (6 bases). The V end was cut by 4 bases, the J end by 1 base, with 20 bases between. The CDR3 runs 17 residues. The V gene's germline CDR1 is SGHRS and CDR2 YFSETQ. CDR3 sequence: CASSPIFRLASQETQYF. The covered CDR3 bases are TGCGCCAGCAGCCCCATCTTCCGGCTAGCGAGCCAAGAGACC.

This clone turned up a few times. The CDR3 end lies 3 residues beyond the end of the read and is filled in from the germline J gene. This chain connects TRBV7-9 to TRBJ1-2; D is unclear. This CDR3 contains 15 residues. Per germline, CDR1 SEHNR and CDR2 FQNEAQ (reference sequence). The sequenced CDR3 bases are TGTGCCAGCACCTCCGACATAGCGGGAGTTGCGGAC. Amino acid sequence: CASTSDIAGVAD. The entire CDR3 protein reads CASTSDIAGVADYTF.

This clone was recorded many times. From the germline J gene comes the end of the CDR3, since the read stops 3 residues before it. J is TRBJ2-7 and V is TRBV28, with D maybe TRBD1 (5 bases). This CDR3 contains 15 residues. Germline V gene lookup returns CDR1 MDHEN and CDR2 SYDVKM. V gave up 4 bases and J gave up 6 bases, with 19 bases separating them. The sequenced part of the CDR3 DNA is TGTGCCAGCAGTTCCTATTACCCGACAGCAGTCGAG. Translated: CASSSYYPTAVE. The complete CDR3 sequence is CASSSYYPTAVEQYF.

This clone showed up many times. The CDR3 end falls 3 residues outside the read, so it is completed with the germline J gene. This chain links TRBV4-1 with TRBJ2-3, with 7 bases matching TRBD2. Trimming removed 4 bases from V and 2 bases from J; junction bases left unmatched: 6. Germline CDR1 reads MGHRA; CDR2 reads YSYEKL. The CDR3 spans 15 residues. The CDR3 loop is CASSLTSQYTDTQYF. The sequenced part of the CDR3 DNA is TGCGCCAGCAGCCTGACTAGCCAATACACAGATACG.

This clone came up many times. CDR3 protein: CASSALAGVGTQYF. CDR3 DNA, as far as it was read: TGTGCCAGCAGCGCTCTAGCGGGAGTGGGTACG. This chain uses TRBV7-8 with TRBJ2-3, with TRBD2 identical over 10 bases. The read ends 3 residues before the CDR3 terminus; that terminus is restored from the germline J gene. Germline trimming cut 5 bases from V and 8 bases from J; bases unmatched to any gene: 7. Germline-derived CDR1 and CDR2 are SGHVS and FQNEAQ. CDR3 length equals 14 residues.

This clone showed up many times. The read falls 3 residues short of the CDR3 end, and the missing part is taken from the germline J gene. Distinct nucleotide sequences in the sample also encode this CDR3. This rearrangement joins TRBV20-1 to TRBJ2-2, with TRBD2 matching 9 bases. Germline trimming cut 6 bases from V and 6 bases from J; bases unmatched to any gene: 11. Germline CDR1 is DFQATT and CDR2 is SNEGSKA (reference sequence). The CDR3 extends over 15 amino acids. The CDR3 loop is CSAPTSGRAAGELFF. CDR3 DNA, as far as it was read: TGCAGTGCACCGACTAGCGGAAGGGCCGCCGGGGAG.

This clone was found many times. The sequenced fragment ends 3 residues before the CDR3 boundary, so the rest is inferred from the germline J gene. V gene TRBV7-2 combines with J gene TRBJ2-3; D uncertain. This CDR3 is 15 amino acids long. Germline CDR1 SGHTA, CDR2 FQGNSA. The V gene lost 1 base and the J gene lost 2 bases, with 10 bases spanning the gap. The CDR3 sequence: CASSLGNSHTDTQYF. The part of the CDR3 DNA that was read is TGTGCCAGCAGCTTAGGGAACAGTCACACAGATACG.

This clone was counted many times. The sequenced fragment ends 3 residues before the CDR3 boundary, so the rest is inferred from the germline J gene. The chain combines TRBV19 with TRBJ2-3, with TRBD2 matching over 13 bases. Germline V gene lookup returns CDR1 LNHDA and CDR2 SQIVND (reference sequence). The trim removed 6 bases at V and 4 bases at J, leaving 10 bases unmatched. This CDR3 has 17 amino acids. The CDR3 is CASSRGTSGIFPDTQYF. CDR3 DNA, as far as it was read: TGTGCCAGTAGCCGAGGGACTAGCGGGATATTTCCAGATACG.

This clone was found many times. The read gets to within 3 residues of the CDR3 end, and the germline J gene fills in the rest. The J gene is TRBJ2-5, the V gene TRBV13; TRBD2 aligns across 7 bases. CDR3 length equals 14 residues. V was pared by 0 bases and J by 3 bases, with 1 base of the junction left unmatched. Germline V gene sequence: CDR1 PRHDT, CDR2 FYEKMQ (reference sequence). CDR3 sequence: CASSLGLAEETQYF. The covered CDR3 bases are TGTGCCAGCAGCTTAGGGCTAGCGGAAGAGACC.

This clone was observed many times. The observed sequence ends 3 residues before the CDR3 terminus, with the missing tail filled in from the germline J gene. The chain links TRBV6-2 or TRBV6-3 to TRBJ1-2; 8 bases line up with TRBD1. The CDR3 runs to 16 residues. The germline gives CDR1 MNHEY, CDR2 SVGEGT. Germline trimming cut 0 bases from V and 7 bases from J; bases unmatched to any gene: 10. The sequenced CDR3 bases are TGTGCCAGCAGTTACTCCTTTTTGGGGACAGGAGGTGGC. Translated: CASSYSFLGTGGG. From start to end, the CDR3 is CASSYSFLGTGGGYTF.

This clone was counted many times. With the read ending 3 residues before the CDR3 end, the germline J gene is used to fill in that end. The chain recombines TRBV7-8 with TRBJ2-1, with D hard to call. The germline CDR1 and CDR2 sequences are SGHVS and FQNEAQ. This CDR3 spans 14 amino acids. Trimming left V 1 base short and J 6 bases short, with 10 bases between. CDR3 amino acids: CASSLGPKPNEQFF. The CDR3 DNA, read in part, is TGTGCCAGCAGCTTAGGCCCCAAGCCCAATGAG.

The table lists this clone with many counts. The CDR3 goes on 3 residues after the read ends, and that part is filled in from the germline J gene. J is TRBJ1-2 and V is TRBV6-1; the D gene is possibly TRBD1 (5 bases). The V end lost 1 base, the J end lost 4 bases, and 13 bases lay between the germline ends. This CDR3 has 15 amino acids. Per the germline V gene, CDR1 is MNHNS and CDR2 is SASEGT. The CDR3 loop reads CASSEDGGGVYGYTF. Partial CDR3 DNA: TGTGCCAGCAGTGAAGACGGGGGAGGGGTCTATGGC.

This clone was picked up many times. The observed sequence ends 3 residues before the CDR3 terminus, with the missing tail filled in from the germline J gene. The chain joins TRBV30 to TRBJ1-3; D not resolved. Deletions cut 4 bases from V and 0 bases from J, with 16 bases between. CDR1 and CDR2 from the germline V gene are GTSNPN and SVGIG (reference sequence). This CDR3 has 16 amino acids. The CDR3 reads CAWNPGSSSSGNTIYF. The DNA read from the CDR3 is TGTGCCTGGAACCCGGGGAGTTCGAGCTCTGGAAACACC. Based on the CDR3 plus reference TRBV30 and TRBJ1-3, the full variable domain is SQTIHQWPATLVQPVGSPLSLECTVEGTSNPNLYWYRQAAGRGLQLLFYSVGIGQISSEVPQNLSASRPQDRQFILSSKKLLLSDSGFYLCAWNPGSSSSGNTIYFGEGSWLTVV.